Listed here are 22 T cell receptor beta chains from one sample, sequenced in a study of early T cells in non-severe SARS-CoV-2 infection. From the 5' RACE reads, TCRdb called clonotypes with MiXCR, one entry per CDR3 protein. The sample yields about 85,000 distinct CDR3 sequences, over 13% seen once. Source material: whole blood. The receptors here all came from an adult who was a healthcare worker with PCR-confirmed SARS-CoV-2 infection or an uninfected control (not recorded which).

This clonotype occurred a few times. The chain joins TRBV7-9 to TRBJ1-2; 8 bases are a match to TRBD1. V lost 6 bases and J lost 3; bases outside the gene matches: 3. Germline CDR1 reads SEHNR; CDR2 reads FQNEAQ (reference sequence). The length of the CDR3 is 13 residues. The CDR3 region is CASRPDRDYGYTF. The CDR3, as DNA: TGTGCCAGCAGACCGGACAGGGACTATGGCTACACCTTC.

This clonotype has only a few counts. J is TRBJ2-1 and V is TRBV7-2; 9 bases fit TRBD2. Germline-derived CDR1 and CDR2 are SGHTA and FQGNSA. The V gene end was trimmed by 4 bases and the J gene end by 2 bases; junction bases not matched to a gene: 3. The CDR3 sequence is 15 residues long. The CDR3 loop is CASSSGLATYNEQFF. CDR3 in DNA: TGTGCCAGCAGCTCTGGACTAGCGACCTACAATGAGCAGTTCTTC.

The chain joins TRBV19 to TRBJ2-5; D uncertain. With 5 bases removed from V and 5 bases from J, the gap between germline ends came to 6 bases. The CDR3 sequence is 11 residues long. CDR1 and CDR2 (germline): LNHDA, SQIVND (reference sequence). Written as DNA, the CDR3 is TGTGCCAGTAGTTCGGTGGAGACCCAGTACTTC. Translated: CASSSVETQYF.

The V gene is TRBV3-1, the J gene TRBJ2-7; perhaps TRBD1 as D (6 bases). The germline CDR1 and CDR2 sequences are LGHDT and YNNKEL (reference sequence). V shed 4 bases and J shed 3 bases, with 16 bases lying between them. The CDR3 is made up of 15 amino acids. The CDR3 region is CASSPARTVLYEQYF. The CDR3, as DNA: TGTGCCAGCAGCCCAGCCAGGACAGTACTCTACGAGCAGTACTTC.

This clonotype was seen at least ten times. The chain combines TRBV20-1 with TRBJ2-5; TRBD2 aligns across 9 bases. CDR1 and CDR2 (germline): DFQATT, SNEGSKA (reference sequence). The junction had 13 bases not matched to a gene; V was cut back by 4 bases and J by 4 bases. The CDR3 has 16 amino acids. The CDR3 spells CSAIQTSGTLRETQYF. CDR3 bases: TGCAGTGCTATCCAGACTAGCGGTACTCTACGAGAGACCCAGTACTTC.

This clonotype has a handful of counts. CDR3 region: CASSQERQGPSYNEQFF. CDR3 DNA: TGCGCCAGCAGCCAAGAGAGACAGGGCCCCTCATACAATGAGCAGTTCTTC. The chain carries TRBV4-1 and TRBJ2-1; 7 bases match TRBD1. CDR1 MGHRA and CDR2 YSYEKL come from the germline V gene. The CDR3 covers 17 residues. The V gene end was trimmed by 0 bases and the J gene end by 4 bases; junction bases not matched to a gene: 9.

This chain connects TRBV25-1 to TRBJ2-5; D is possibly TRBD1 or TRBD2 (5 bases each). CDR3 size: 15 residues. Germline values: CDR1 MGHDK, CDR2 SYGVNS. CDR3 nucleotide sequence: TGTGCGAGCTGTGGGGCTAGCTCCCGGGGCGGGACCCAGTACTTC. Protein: CASCGASSRGGTQYF.

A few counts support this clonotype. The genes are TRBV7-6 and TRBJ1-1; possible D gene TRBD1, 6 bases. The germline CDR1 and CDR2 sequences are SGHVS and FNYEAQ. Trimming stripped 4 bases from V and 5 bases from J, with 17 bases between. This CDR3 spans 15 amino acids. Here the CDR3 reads CASSYLTRGLTEAFF. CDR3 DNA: TGTGCCAGCAGCTACCTCACCAGGGGATTGACTGAAGCTTTCTTT.

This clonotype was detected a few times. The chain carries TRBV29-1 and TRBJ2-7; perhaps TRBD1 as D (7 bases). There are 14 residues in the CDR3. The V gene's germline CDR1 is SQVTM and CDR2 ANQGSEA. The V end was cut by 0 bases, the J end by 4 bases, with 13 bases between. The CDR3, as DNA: TGCAGCGTTGAAGATCGGCAGGGGGGTTACGAGCAGTACTTC. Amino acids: CSVEDRQGGYEQYF.

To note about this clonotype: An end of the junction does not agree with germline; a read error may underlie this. CDR3 amino acids: CTSSLSLAGLAKNIQYF. CDR3 bases: TGTACCAGCAGCCTCTCGCTAGCGGGGCTAGCCAAGAACATTCAGTACTTC. The chain employs TRBV3-1 and TRBJ2-4; 9 bases are a match to TRBD2. Per germline, CDR1 LGHDT and CDR2 YNNKEL (reference sequence). The CDR3 is 17 residues long.

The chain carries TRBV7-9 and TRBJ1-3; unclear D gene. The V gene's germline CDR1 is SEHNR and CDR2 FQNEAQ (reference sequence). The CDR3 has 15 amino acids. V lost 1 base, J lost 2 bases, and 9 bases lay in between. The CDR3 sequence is CASSLVAGAGNTIYF. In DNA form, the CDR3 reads TGTGCCAGCAGCTTAGTGGCCGGGGCTGGAAACACCATATATTTT.

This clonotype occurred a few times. The CDR3 region is CSVDRADYGYTF. CDR3 sequence (DNA): TGCAGCGTTGATCGCGCCGACTATGGCTACACCTTC. The rearrangement links TRBV29-1 to TRBJ1-2; no clear D gene. V lost 3 bases and J 3 bases, leaving 8 bases between the germline ends. This CDR3 has 12 residues. Germline V gives CDR1 SQVTM, CDR2 ANQGSEA.

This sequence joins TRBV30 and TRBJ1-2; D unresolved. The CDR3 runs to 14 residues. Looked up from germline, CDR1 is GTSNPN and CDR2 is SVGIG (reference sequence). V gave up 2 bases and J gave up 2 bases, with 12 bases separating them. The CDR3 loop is CAWSYGTANYGYTF. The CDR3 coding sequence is TGTGCCTGGAGTTACGGAACGGCGAACTATGGCTACACCTTC.

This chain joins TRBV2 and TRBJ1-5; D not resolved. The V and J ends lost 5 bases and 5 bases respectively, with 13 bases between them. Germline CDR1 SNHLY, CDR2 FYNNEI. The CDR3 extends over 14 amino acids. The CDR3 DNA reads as TGTGCCAGCAGTAGAGACCAAAGCCATCAGCCCCAGCATTTT. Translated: CASSRDQSHQPQHF. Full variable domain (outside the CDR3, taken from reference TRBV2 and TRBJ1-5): EPEVTQTPSHQVTQMGQEVILRCVPISNHLYFYWYRQILGQKVEFLVSFYNNEISEKSEIFDDQFSVERPDGSNFTLKIRSTKLEDSAMYFCASSRDQSHQPQHFGDGTRLSIL.

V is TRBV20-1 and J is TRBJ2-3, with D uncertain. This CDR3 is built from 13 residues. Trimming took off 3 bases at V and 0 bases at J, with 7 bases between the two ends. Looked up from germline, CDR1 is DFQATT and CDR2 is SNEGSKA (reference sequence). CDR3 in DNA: TGCAGTGCTAGCCAGGAGAGCACAGATACGCAGTATTTT. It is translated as CSASQESTDTQYF.

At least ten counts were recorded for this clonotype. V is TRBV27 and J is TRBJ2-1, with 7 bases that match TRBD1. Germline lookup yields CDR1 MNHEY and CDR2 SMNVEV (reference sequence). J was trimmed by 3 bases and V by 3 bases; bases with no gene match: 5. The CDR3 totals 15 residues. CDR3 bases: TGTGCCAGCAGTTTTTCATGGGACAGCTACAATGAGCAGTTCTTC. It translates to CASSFSWDSYNEQFF.

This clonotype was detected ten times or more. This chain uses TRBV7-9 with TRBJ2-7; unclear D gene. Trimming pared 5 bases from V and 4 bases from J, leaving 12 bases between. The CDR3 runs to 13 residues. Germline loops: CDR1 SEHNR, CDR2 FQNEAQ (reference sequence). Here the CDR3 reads CASSENSAYEQYF. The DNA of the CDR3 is TGTGCCAGCAGCGAGAACTCGGCTTACGAGCAGTACTTC.

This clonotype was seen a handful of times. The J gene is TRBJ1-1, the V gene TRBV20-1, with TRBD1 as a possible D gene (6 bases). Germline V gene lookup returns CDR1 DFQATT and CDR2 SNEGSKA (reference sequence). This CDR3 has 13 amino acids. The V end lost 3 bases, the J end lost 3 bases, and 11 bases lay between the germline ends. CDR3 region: CSARVQGYTEAFF. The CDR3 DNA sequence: TGCAGTGCTAGGGTTCAGGGGTACACTGAAGCTTTCTTT.

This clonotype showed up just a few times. The CDR3 reads CSARSLRWTGKKSYEQYF. The CDR3 bases are TGCAGTGCTAGAAGTTTGAGGTGGACAGGGAAGAAGTCCTACGAGCAGTACTTC. The V gene is TRBV20-1, the J gene TRBJ2-7, with 8 positions matching TRBD1. The CDR3 consists of 18 residues. Germline assignment: CDR1 DFQATT and CDR2 SNEGSKA (reference sequence). V lost 2 bases, J lost 1 base, and 16 bases stayed unmatched.

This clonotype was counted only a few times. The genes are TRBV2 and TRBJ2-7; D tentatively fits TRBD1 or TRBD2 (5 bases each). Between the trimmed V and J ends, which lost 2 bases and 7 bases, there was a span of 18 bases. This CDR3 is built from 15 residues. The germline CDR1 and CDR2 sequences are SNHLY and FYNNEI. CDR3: CASSEYGTTATEQYF. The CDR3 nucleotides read TGTGCCAGCAGTGAATATGGGACGACGGCCACTGAGCAGTACTTC.

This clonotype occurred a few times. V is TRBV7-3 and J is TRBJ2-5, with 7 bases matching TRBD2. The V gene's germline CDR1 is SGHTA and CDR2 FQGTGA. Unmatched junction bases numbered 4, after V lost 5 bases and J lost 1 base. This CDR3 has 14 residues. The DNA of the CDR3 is TGTGCCAGCAGCCGATCTAGCGGCCAAGAGACCCAGTACTTC. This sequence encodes CASSRSSGQETQYF.

CDR3 bases: TGCAGCGTTGCCCAGGCTGGGCAGTTCTTC. Translating gives CSVAQAGQFF. The chain recombines TRBV29-1 with TRBJ2-1; D gene unclear. Germline CDR1 is SQVTM and CDR2 is ANQGSEA. This CDR3 contains 10 residues. V lost 4 bases and J lost 12, with 10 bases in between.